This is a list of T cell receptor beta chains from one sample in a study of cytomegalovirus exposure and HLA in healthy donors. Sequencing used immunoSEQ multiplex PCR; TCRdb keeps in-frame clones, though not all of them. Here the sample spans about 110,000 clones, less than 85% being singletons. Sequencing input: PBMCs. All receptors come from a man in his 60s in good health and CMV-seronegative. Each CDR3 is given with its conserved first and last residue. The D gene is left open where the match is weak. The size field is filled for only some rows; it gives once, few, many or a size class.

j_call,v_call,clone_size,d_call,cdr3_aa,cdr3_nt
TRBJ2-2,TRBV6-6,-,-,CASVREAGELFF,TGTGCCAGCGTCCGAGAAGCCGGGGAGCTGTTTTTT
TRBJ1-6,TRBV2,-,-,CASNDNYNSPLHF,TGTGCCAGCAACGACAACTATAATTCACCCCTCCACTTT
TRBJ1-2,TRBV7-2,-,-,CASSQRANRNYGYTF,TGTGCCAGCAGCCAAAGGGCTAACAGGAACTATGGCTACACCTTC
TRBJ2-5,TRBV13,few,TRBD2,CASSWGLAGKYQETQYF,TGTGCCAGCAGCTGGGGACTAGCGGGGAAGTACCAAGAGACCCAGTACTTC
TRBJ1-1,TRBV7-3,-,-,CASSLQGNTEAFF,TGTGCCAGCAGCTTACAGGGGAATACTGAAGCTTTCTTT
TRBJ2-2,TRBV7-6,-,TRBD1,CASSPGQTNTGELFF,TGTGCCAGCAGCCCGGGACAGACGAACACCGGGGAGCTGTTTTTT
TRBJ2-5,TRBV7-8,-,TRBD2,CASSFVAGARQETQYF,TGTGCCAGCAGCTTTGTAGCGGGGGCTCGGCAAGAGACCCAGTACTTC
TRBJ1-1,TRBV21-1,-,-,CASVSGGAEAFF,TGTGCCAGTGTATCGGGGGGAGCTGAAGCTTTCTTT
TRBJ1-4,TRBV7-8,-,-,CASSRRTATNEKLFF,TGTGCCAGCAGCCGACGGACAGCAACTAATGAAAAACTGTTTTTT
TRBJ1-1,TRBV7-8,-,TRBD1,CASSPNRDRVTEAFF,TGTGCCAGCAGCCCTAACCGGGACAGGGTCACTGAAGCTTTCTTT